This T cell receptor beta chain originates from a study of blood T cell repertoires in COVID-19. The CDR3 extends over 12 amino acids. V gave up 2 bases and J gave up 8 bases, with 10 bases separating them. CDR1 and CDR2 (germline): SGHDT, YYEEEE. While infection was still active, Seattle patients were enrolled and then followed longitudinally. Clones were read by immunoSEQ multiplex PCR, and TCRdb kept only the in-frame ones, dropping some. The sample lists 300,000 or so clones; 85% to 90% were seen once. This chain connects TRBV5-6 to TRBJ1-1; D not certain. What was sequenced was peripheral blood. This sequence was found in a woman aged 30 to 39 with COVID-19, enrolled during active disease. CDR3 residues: CASSFVPGEAFF. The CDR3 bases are TGTGCCAGCAGCTTTGTCCCAGGCGAAGCTTTCTTT. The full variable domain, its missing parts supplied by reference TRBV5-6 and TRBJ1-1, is DAGVTQSPTHLIKTRGQQVTLRCSPKSGHDTVSWYQQALGQGPQFIFQYYEEEERQRGNFPDRFSGHQFPNYSSELNVNALLLGDSALYLCASSFVPGEAFFGQGTRLTVV.